This TCR beta chain comes out of a study of CD8 T cells in ankylosing spondylitis. Quantitative 5'-RACE with molecular barcodes was used to make the TCR beta libraries. MiXCR, run by TCRdb on the 5' RACE reads, gives a single entry per CDR3 protein. Altogether about 240,000 distinct CDR3 sequences are present, about 9.1% being singletons, with the ten largest covering 6.8%. The junction had 9 bases not matched to a gene; V was cut back by 5 bases and J by 8 bases. Per germline, CDR1 MGHDK and CDR2 SYGVNS. CDR3 size: 15 residues. Material for sequencing was blood, either unsorted or a sorted T cell fraction (not recorded which). This rearrangement joins TRBV25-1 to TRBJ1-6, with 7 bases lining up with TRBD1. The clonotype was recovered from a male donor with ankylosing spondylitis or in good health (not recorded which). The CDR3 is CASSPSRDSHSPLHF. CDR3 sequence (DNA): TGTGCCAGCAGTCCCTCCCGGGACAGCCATTCACCCCTCCACTTT.